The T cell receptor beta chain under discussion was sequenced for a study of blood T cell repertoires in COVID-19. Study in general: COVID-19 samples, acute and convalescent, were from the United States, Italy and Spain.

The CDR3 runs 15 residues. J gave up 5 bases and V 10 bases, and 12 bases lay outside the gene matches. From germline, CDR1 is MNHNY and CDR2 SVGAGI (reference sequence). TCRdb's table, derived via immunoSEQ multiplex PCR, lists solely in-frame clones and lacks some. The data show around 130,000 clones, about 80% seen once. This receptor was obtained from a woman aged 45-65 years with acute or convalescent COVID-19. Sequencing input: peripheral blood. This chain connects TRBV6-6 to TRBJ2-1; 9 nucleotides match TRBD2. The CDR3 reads CAIHTGTSSDNEQFF. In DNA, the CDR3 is TGTGCCATCCACACCGGGACTAGCTCGGACAATGAGCAGTTCTTC.